Shown below are 20 T cell receptor beta chains from a single sample sequenced in a study of blood T cell repertoires in COVID-19. TCRdb's copy holds only in-frame clones and misses some; the assay was immunoSEQ multiplex PCR. The data contain around 300,000 clones, around 88% of them singletons. Sequencing was done on a sample of PBMCs or T cells enriched from blood (not recorded which). The receptors originated from a woman between 40 and 50 years old who had recovered from COVID-19.

This clone appeared once. This chain connects TRBV28 to TRBJ1-2; 11 bases fit TRBD1. The CDR3 consists of 15 residues. Germline CDR1 MDHEN, CDR2 SYDVKM. V was clipped by 5 bases and J by 8 bases; unmatched bases: 10. CDR3 protein: CASSTTDRGRWGYTF. In nucleotides, the CDR3 is TGTGCCAGCAGTACCACGGACAGGGGGCGGTGGGGCTACACCTTC.

This clone showed up just once. This sequence joins TRBV7-2 and TRBJ2-4; a possible D gene is TRBD2 (6 bases). Trimming shortened V by 5 bases and J by 4 bases, and 15 bases separated the two germline ends. The germline gives CDR1 SGHTA, CDR2 FQGNSA. This CDR3 comprises 15 residues. This CDR3 reads CASSPERVGKNIQYF. The CDR3 bases are TGTGCCAGCAGCCCCGAGCGGGTAGGAAAAAACATTCAGTACTTC. The full variable domain, its missing parts supplied by reference TRBV7-2 and TRBJ2-4, is GAGVSQSPSNKVTEKGKDVELRCDPISGHTALYWYRQSLGQGLEFLIYFQGNSAPDKSGLPSDRFSAERTGGSVSTLTIQRTQQEDSAVYLCASSPERVGKNIQYFGAGTRLSVL.

The chain employs TRBV7-9 and TRBJ2-1; maybe TRBD2 (6 bases). The CDR3 is made up of 15 amino acids. V dropped 4 bases and J dropped 3 bases, with 13 bases sitting between them. The germline V gene encodes CDR1 SEHNR and CDR2 FQNEAQ (reference sequence). The CDR3 region is CASSSGGSNYNEQFF. CDR3 coding DNA: TGTGCCAGCAGCTCAGGAGGGTCAAACTACAATGAGCAGTTCTTC.

This clone appeared a single time. This chain uses TRBV12-3 or TRBV12-4 with TRBJ1-1; D call uncertain. V was pared by 8 bases and J by 3 bases, with 10 bases between. CDR3 size: 12 residues. CDR3: CASAAEDTEAFF. The CDR3 DNA reads TGTGCCAGCGCAGCAGAGGACACTGAAGCTTTCTTT.

This sequence joins TRBV10-3 and TRBJ2-7; D may be TRBD1 (5 bases). CDR3 length equals 14 residues. Germline loops: CDR1 ENHRY, CDR2 SYGVKD. Trimming removed 10 bases from V and 0 bases from J, with 16 bases in between. The CDR3, as DNA: TGTGCCACAAAAGGCACAGGCCCCTCCTACGAGCAGTACTTC. Translation: CATKGTGPSYEQYF.

This rearrangement joins TRBV7-2 to TRBJ2-1, with D possibly TRBD2 on 6 matching bases. CDR1 and CDR2 (germline): SGHTA, FQGNSA. V was trimmed by 6 bases and J by 9 bases, leaving 15 bases between them. The CDR3 is 13 residues long. CDR3 sequence reads: CASRDYRSSEQFF. In nucleotides, the CDR3 is TGTGCCAGCAGGGACTACCGTAGCAGTGAGCAGTTCTTC.

V and J are TRBV5-1 and TRBJ2-7; TRBD2 aligns across 10 bases. V was pared by 5 bases and J by 2 bases, with 4 bases of the junction left unmatched. Per the germline V gene, CDR1 is SGHRS and CDR2 is YFSETQ. The CDR3 is 14 residues long. CDR3 residues: CASSLLAGAYEQYF. DNA of the CDR3: TGCGCCAGCAGTTTGCTAGCGGGAGCCTACGAGCAGTACTTC.

The V and J genes are TRBV9 and TRBJ2-7; D is possibly TRBD1 (5 bases). The CDR3 extends over 15 amino acids. The germline V gene encodes CDR1 SGDLS and CDR2 YYNGEE. V dropped 0 bases and J dropped 0 bases, with 10 bases sitting between them. Here the CDR3 DNA reads TGTGCCAGCAGCGTAGACCTGGGGCCCTCCTACGAGCAGTACTTC. Amino acid sequence: CASSVDLGPSYEQYF.

Points on this clone: The junction shows a germline mismatch at one end, possibly a read error. The CDR3 loop reads CAWRAGGYAYEQYF. The DNA of the CDR3 is TGTGCTTGGAGGGCGGGGGGGTACGCCTACGAGCAGTACTTC. The rearrangement uses TRBV30 and TRBJ2-7, with 9 bases identical to TRBD2. Germline loops: CDR1 GTSNPN, CDR2 SVGIG (reference sequence). The CDR3 has 14 residues.

In its sample, this clone was seen once. The J gene is TRBJ2-1, the V gene TRBV11-3; 8 bases fit TRBD2. After removal of 0 bases from V and 7 bases from J, the junction contained 5 bases not matched to a gene. The CDR3 has 15 amino acids. Germline V gene data show CDR1 as SGHNT and CDR2 as YENEEA. CDR3 in amino acids: CASSLDRGLGNEQFF. The CDR3 bases are TGTGCCAGCAGCTTAGATCGGGGACTAGGGAATGAGCAGTTCTTC.

This chain uses TRBV2 with TRBJ2-3; TRBD2 matches at 7 bases. Germline values: CDR1 SNHLY, CDR2 FYNNEI. The V gene end was trimmed by 5 bases and the J gene end by 2 bases; junction bases not matched to a gene: 7. This CDR3 contains 15 residues. CDR3 protein: CASSYRSGTTDTQYF. DNA for the CDR3: TGTGCCAGCAGTTATCGAAGCGGGACCACAGATACGCAGTATTTT.

V and J are TRBV3-1 (or the pseudogene TRBV3-2) and TRBJ2-7; 10 positions match TRBD2. CDR3 length: 14 residues. In germline, CDR1 is LGHDT, CDR2 YNNKEL (reference sequence). After removal of 4 bases from V and 5 bases from J, the junction contained 5 bases not matched to a gene. The DNA of the CDR3 is TGTGCCAGCAGCCGGGGACTAGCGAGCCACGAGCAGTACTTC. Translating gives CASSRGLASHEQYF.

The V and J genes are TRBV29-1 and TRBJ2-1; TRBD1 is a possible D gene (6 bases). With 7 bases removed from V and 6 bases from J, the gap between germline ends came to 10 bases. The germline gives CDR1 SQVTM, CDR2 ANQGSEA. The CDR3 consists of 11 residues. The CDR3: CSADRSNEQFF. In DNA form, the CDR3 reads TGCAGCGCCGACAGGAGCAATGAGCAGTTCTTC.

In its sample, this clone was seen once. The V call is TRBV6-5, the J call TRBJ1-1, with 7 bases identical to TRBD1. After removal of 2 bases from V and 1 base from J, the junction contained 4 bases not matched to a gene. The CDR3 length is 15 residues. Germline assignment: CDR1 MNHEY and CDR2 SVGAGI. The CDR3 DNA sequence: TGTGCCAGCAGTTACGGGACAGCCAGGAACACTGAAGCTTTCTTT. As protein: CASSYGTARNTEAFF.

The J gene is TRBJ2-4, the V gene TRBV18, with TRBD1 identical over 7 bases. CDR1 is KGHSH and CDR2 is LQKENI in the germline V gene. The V and J ends lost 3 bases and 0 bases, in that order; junction bases with no gene match: 2. CDR3 size: 15 residues. The CDR3 coding sequence is TGTGCCAGCTCACCCGGGACAGCAGCCAAAAACATTCAGTACTTC. Encoded protein: CASSPGTAAKNIQYF.

This clone was recorded only once. The chain recombines TRBV2 with TRBJ2-7; 7 bases align to TRBD1. CDR1 is SNHLY, CDR2 FYNNEI, per germline. There are 14 residues in the CDR3. V was clipped by 7 bases and J by 3 bases; unmatched bases: 9. For the CDR3, the DNA is TGTGCCAGCAACAGGGGATTACTTAACTACGAGCAGTACTTC. Its protein product is CASNRGLLNYEQYF.

Only one count was recorded for this clone. V is TRBV28 and J is TRBJ2-7, with 9 bases matching TRBD1. There are 17 residues in the CDR3. Trimming at V came to 5 bases and at J to 6 bases, leaving 17 bases not matched to a gene. The germline CDR1 and CDR2 sequences are MDHEN and SYDVKM. CDR3 in DNA: TGTGCCAGCAGTCCACACCTGACCCGACAGGGGGGAAGCGAGCAGTACTTC. Its translation: CASSPHLTRQGGSEQYF.

This clone appeared a few times. The V gene is TRBV30, the J gene TRBJ2-7; 9 bases are a match to TRBD2. The CDR3 loop spans 19 amino acids. V gave up 6 bases and J gave up 1 base; unmatched junction bases: 22. CDR1 and CDR2 from the germline V gene are GTSNPN and SVGIG (reference sequence). The CDR3 protein is CACTPGEGLAGGLSYEQYF. The CDR3 DNA reads TGTGCCTGCACACCTGGGGAGGGGCTCGCGGGAGGGCTATCCTACGAGCAGTACTTC.

The chain combines TRBV20-1 with TRBJ1-4; possibly TRBD1 for D (6 bases). This CDR3 has 11 amino acids. Trimming left V 6 bases short and J 8 bases short, with 10 bases between. Germline V lookup: CDR1 DFQATT, CDR2 SNEGSKA (reference sequence). CDR3 coding DNA: TGCAGTGCCGACGACAGGGAAAAACTGTTTTTT. This encodes CSADDREKLFF.

This clone was counted a single time. This sequence joins TRBV6-6 and TRBJ1-1; D ambiguous. V lost 5 bases and J lost 1, with 14 bases in between. The CDR3 is 15 residues long. The V gene's germline CDR1 is MNHNY and CDR2 SVGAGI (reference sequence). The CDR3 DNA reads TGTGCCAGCAGTACTTCCCCATTAGAGAACACTGAAGCTTTCTTT. As protein: CASSTSPLENTEAFF.